Sequencing of this T cell receptor (beta chain) was carried out in a study of shared clonotypes between healthy human individuals. Turning to the study itself: Per donor, CD8 memory used one plate, CD8 naive used two, CD4 memory used three and CD4 naive used three. Study-level points and caveats: Large depth notwithstanding, sorted-subset sequencing proved incomplete by rarefaction.

Deep-level assay runs were performed. TCRdb keeps only in-frame clones here, not all; method: immunoSEQ multiplex PCR. The table lists 2 million or so clones, 85% to 95% of them singletons, with 0.1% to 0.15% in the top ten. Of note for this clone: Its antigen is still unknown.

Germline CDR1 SGDLS, CDR2 YYNGEE. The CDR3 loop spans 16 amino acids. V was shortened by 4 bases and J by 4 bases, with 17 bases between the two germline ends. The receptor was isolated from a man younger than 35 in good health. V and J are TRBV9 and TRBJ1-4; the D is unclear. Input material: naive CD4+ T cells sorted from blood. Subset defined: CD45RA+ positively selected. CDR3 region: CASSQDAGLGNEKLFF. In DNA, the CDR3 is TGTGCCAGCAGCCAGGATGCTGGGTTGGGTAATGAAAAACTGTTTTTT. Supplemented by reference TRBV9 and TRBJ1-4, the full variable domain reads DSGVTQTPKHLITATGQRVTLRCSPRSGDLSVYWYQQSLDQGLQFLIQYYNGEERAKGNILERFSAQQFPDLHSELNLSSLELGDSALYFCASSQDAGLGNEKLFFGSGTQLSVL.